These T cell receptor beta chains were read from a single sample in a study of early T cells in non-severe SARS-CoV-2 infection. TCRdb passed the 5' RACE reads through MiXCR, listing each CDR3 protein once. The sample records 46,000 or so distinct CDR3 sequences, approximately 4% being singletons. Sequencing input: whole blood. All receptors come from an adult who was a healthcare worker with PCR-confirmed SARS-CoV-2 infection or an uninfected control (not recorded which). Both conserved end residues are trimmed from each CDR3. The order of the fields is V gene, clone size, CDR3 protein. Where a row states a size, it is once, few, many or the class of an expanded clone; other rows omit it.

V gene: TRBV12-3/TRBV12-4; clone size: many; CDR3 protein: ASKEGGRSDEQY
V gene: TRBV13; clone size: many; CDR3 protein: ASSLGGPNEKLF
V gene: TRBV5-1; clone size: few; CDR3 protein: ASSLEWAGGLKETQY
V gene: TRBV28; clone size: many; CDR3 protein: ASSKTGGQQF
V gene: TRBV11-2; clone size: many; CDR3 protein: ASSLASGTAYEQY
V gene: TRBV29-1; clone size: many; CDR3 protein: SVLTREPEYNEQF
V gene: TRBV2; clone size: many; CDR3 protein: AAGGQETQY
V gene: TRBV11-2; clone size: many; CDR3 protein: ASSQMQETQY
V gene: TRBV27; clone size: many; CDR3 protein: ASSLSSGGGYT
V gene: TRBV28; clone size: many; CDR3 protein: ASQTGGNTGELF
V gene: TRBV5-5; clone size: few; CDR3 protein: ASSLAGRISDTQY
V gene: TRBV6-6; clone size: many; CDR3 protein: ASSPQRGGLDNEQF
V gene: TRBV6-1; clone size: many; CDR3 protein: ASSEGGRYEQY
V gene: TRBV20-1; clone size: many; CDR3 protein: SARKTTAYEQY
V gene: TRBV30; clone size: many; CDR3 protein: AWNTGSNTEAF
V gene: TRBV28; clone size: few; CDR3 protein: ASSARLAGGYEQY
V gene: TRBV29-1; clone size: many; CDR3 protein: SVEGSGTSYEQY
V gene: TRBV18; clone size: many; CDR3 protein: ASSPLRGEGVEQF
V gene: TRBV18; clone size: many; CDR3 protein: ASSSPAGTGVYNEQF
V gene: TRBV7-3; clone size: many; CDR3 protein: ASSPDLTDTQY
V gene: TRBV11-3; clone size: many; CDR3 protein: ASSLDHLAGATNTGELF
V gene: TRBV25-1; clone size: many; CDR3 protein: ASRAPSGPKAYEQY
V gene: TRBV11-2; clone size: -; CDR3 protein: ASSLVAADTGELF
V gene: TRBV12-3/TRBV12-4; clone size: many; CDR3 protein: ASSLFLAGELF
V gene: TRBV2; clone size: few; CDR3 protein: ASTEATGGETQY
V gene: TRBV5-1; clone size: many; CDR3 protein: ASSKLAGDETQY
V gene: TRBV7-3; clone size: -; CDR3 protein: ASSSTGGATEAY
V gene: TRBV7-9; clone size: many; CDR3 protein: ASSGDRSYEQY
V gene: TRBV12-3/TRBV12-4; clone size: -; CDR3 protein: ASSPTGLGYGYT
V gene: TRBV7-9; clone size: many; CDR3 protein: ASSLVGTWANEQF
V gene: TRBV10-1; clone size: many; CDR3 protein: ASSGSLNSPLH